This TCR beta chain is drawn from a study of identical twins. The CDR3 sequence is 20 residues long. Regarding the study as a whole: Recombination models fit unrelated individuals' TCR alpha sharing but underestimated twins'. Insertions ran lower in abundant cord blood beta clonotypes, though not in memory repertoires. Cross-sectional statistics, not tracking of the same donors, supported the conclusions.

This clonotype was observed at least ten times. The antigen remains undetermined. One entry per CDR3 protein results from TCRdb running MiXCR on the 5' RACE reads. Of 250,000 to 300,000 distinct CDR3 sequences in the sample, around 9.7% were seen once. These data were likewise used in another study, on yellow fever vaccine responses in identical twins. That report adds: Reports say the vaccine T cell response in twins looked partly convergent and partly personalized.

The V gene is TRBV21-1, the J gene TRBJ2-3; the DNA was not used to check the table's D call, TRBD2. TRBV21-1 is flagged as a pseudogene. Sequencing input: CD8+ T cells sorted from blood. The sequence was collected from a woman younger than 35 in good health. The CDR3 reads CASSKDPSTLQGTSTDTQYF. The DNA of the CDR3 is TGTGCCAGCAGCAAAGATCCCTCCACCCTGCAGGGAACTAGCACAGATACGCAGTATTTT.